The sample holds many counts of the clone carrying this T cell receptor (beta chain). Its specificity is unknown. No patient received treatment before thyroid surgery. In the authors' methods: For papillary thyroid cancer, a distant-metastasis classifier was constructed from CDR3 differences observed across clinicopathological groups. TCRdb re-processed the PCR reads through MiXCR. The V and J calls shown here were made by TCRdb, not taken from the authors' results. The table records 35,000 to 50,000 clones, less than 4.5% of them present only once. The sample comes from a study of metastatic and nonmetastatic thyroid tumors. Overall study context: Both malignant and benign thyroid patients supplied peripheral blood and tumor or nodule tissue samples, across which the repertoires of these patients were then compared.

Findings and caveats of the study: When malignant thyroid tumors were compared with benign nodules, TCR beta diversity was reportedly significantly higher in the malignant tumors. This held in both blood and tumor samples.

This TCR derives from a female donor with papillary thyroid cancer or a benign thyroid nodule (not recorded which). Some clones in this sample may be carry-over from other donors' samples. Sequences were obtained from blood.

Here the CDR3 reads CSARGGLAGGFGEQFF. The CDR3 DNA reads as TGCAGTGCTAGAGGGGGACTAGCGGGAGGTTTTGGTGAGCAGTTCTTC. The chain is built from TRBV20-1 and TRBJ2-1; 15 bases match TRBD2. The CDR3 has 16 amino acids. J lost 9 bases, V lost 1 base, and 7 bases had no gene match. CDR1 and CDR2 (germline): DFQATT, SNEGSKA (reference sequence).